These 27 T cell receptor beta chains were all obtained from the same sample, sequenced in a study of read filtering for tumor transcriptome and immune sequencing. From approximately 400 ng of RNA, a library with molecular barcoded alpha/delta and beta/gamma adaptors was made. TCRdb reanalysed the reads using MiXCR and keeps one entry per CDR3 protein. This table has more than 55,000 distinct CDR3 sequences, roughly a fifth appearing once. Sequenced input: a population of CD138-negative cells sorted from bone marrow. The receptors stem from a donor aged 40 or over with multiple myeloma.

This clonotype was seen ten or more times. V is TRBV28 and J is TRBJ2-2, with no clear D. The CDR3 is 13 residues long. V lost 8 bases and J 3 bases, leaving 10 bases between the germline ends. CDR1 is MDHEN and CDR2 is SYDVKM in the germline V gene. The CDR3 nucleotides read TGTGCCAGCTCTTTGGTTGACACCGGGGAGCTGTTTTTT. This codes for CASSLVDTGELFF.

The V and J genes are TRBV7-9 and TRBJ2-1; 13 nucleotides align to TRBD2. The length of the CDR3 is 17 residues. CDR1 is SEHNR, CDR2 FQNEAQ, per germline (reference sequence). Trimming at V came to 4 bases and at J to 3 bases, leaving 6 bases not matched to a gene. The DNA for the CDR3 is TGTGCCAGCAGCTCCACTAGCGGGAGGGCCCTCTACAATGAGCAGTTCTTC. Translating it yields CASSSTSGRALYNEQFF. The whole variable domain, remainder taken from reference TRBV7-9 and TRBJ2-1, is DTGVSQNPRHKITKRGQNVTFRCDPISEHNRLYWYRQTLGQGPEFLTYFQNEAQLEKSRLLSDRFSAERPKGSFSTLEIQRTEQGDSAMYLCASSSTSGRALYNEQFFGPGTRLTVL.

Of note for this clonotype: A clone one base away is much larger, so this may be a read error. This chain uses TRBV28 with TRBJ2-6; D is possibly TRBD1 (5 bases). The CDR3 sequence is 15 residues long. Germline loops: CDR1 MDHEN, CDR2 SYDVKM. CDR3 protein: CASVGSSSGANILTF. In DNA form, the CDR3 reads TGTGCCAGCGTCGGTTCCAGCTCTGGGGCCAACATCCTGACTTTC.

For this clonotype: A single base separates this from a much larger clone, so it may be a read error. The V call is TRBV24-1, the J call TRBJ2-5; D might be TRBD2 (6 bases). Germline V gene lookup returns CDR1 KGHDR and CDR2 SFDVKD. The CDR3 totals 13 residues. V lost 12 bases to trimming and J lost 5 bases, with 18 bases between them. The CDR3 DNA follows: TGTGCCCCTCGTTGCCGGGGGAGTGAGACCCAGTACTTC. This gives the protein CAPRCRGSETQYF.

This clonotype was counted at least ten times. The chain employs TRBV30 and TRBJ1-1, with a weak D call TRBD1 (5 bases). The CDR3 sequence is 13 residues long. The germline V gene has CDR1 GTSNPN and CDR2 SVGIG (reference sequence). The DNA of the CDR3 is TGTGCGAGGGTCGCGTTGAGGGGAACTGAAGCTTTCTTT. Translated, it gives CARVALRGTEAFF.

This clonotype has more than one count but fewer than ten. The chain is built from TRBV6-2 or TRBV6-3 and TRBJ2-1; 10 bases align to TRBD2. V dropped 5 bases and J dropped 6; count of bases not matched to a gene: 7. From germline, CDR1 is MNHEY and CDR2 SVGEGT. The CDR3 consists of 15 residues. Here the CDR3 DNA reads TGTGCCAGCAGTCCGCTAGCGGGAGTGGCCAATGAGCAGTTCTTC. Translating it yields CASSPLAGVANEQFF.

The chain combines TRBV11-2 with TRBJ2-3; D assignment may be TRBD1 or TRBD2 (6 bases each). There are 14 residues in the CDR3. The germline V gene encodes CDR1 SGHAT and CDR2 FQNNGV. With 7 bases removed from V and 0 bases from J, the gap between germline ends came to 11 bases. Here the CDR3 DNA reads TGTGCCAGCACCTGGGGGGCTAGCACAGATACGCAGTATTTT. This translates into CASTWGASTDTQYF.

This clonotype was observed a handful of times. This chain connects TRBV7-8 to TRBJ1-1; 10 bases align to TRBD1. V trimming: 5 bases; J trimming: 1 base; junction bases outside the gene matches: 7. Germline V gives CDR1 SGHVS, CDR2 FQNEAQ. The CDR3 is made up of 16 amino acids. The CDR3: CASSPDRGRRNTEAFF. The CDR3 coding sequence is TGTGCCAGCAGCCCCGACAGGGGGCGCAGGAACACTGAAGCTTTCTTT. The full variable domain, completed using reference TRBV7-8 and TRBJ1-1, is GAGVSQSPRYKVAKRGQDVALRCDPISGHVSLFWYQQALGQGPEFLTYFQNEAQLDKSGLPSDRFFAERPEGSVSTLKIQRTQQEDSAVYLCASSPDRGRRNTEAFFGQGTRLTVV.

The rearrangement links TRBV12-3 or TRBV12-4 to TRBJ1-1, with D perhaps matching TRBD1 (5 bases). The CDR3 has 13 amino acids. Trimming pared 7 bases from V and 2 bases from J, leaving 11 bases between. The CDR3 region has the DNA TGTGCCAGCAAGGAACAGGTTAACACTGAAGCTTTCTTT. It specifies CASKEQVNTEAFF.

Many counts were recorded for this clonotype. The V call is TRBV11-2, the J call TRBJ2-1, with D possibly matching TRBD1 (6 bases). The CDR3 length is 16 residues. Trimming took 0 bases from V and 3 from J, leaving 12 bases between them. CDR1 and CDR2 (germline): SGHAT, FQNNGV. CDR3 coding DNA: TGTGCCAGCAGCTTAGATCCCGACAGGAGCTACAATGAGCAGTTCTTC. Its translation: CASSLDPDRSYNEQFF.

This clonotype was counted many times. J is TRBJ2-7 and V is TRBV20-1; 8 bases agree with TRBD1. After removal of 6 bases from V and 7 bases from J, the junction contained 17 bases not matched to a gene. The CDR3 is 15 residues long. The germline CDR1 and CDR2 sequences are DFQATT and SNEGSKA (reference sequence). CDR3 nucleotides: TGCAGTGCCACCTTTACCCAGGGGGCTGGGGGGGAGCAGTACTTC. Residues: CSATFTQGAGGEQYF.

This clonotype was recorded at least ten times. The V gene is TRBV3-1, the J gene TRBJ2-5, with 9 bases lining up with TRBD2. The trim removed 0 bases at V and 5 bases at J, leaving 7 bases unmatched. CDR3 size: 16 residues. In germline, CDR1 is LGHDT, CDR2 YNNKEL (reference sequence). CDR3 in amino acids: CASSQDVSGRSETQYF. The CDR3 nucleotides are TGTGCCAGCAGCCAAGATGTCAGCGGGAGGTCTGAGACCCAGTACTTC.

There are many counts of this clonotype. As DNA, the CDR3 is TGTGCCAGCAGCCGGAGGACAGGGGTAGCCACTGAAGCTTTCTTT. Translating it yields CASSRRTGVATEAFF. The V call is TRBV28, the J call TRBJ1-1; 9 nucleotides align to TRBD1. Germline assignment: CDR1 MDHEN and CDR2 SYDVKM. The CDR3 loop spans 15 amino acids. The ends lost 6 bases at V and 4 bases at J; junction bases unmatched: 9.

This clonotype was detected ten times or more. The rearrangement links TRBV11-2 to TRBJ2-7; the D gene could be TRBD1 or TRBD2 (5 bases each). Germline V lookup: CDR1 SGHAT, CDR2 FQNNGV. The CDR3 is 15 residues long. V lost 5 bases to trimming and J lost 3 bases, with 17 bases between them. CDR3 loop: CASSPGTLQFYEQYF. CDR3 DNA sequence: TGTGCCAGCAGCCCAGGGACCCTACAATTCTACGAGCAGTACTTC.

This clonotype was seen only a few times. CDR3 in amino acids: CASSMTRKNEQFF. In DNA, the CDR3 is TGTGCCAGCAGTATGACTAGGAAAAATGAGCAGTTCTTC. This rearrangement joins TRBV6-5 to TRBJ2-1; D is possibly TRBD2 (6 bases). The CDR3 has 13 amino acids. Germline CDR1 MNHEY, CDR2 SVGAGI. Trimming shortened V by 5 bases and J by 7 bases, and 12 bases separated the two germline ends.

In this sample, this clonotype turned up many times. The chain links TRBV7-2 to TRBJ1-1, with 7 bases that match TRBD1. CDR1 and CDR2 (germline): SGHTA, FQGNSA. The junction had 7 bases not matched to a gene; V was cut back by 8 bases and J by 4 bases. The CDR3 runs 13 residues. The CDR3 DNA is TGTGCCAGCCGGACGCAGGGGGTCACTGAAGCTTTCTTT. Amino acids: CASRTQGVTEAFF.

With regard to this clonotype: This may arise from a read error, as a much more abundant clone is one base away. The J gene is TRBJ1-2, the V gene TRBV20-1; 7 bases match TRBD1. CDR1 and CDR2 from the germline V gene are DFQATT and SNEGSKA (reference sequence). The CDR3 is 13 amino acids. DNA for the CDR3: TGCAGTGCTAGCAGGGGGGGCTTGTATGGCTGCACCTTC. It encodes CSASRGGLYGCTF.

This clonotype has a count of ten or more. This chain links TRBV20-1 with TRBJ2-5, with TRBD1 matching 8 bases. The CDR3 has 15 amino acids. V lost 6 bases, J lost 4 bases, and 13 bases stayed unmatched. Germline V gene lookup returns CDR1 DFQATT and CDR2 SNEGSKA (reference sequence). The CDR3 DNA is TGCAGTGCCGGGAGTGGGGCAGGGGGCGGAGAGACCCAGTACTTC. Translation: CSAGSGAGGGETQYF.

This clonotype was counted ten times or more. CDR3 DNA: TGTGCCAGCAGTGTTCCCCGCACGCCGGGACAGAAGGGGTACGAGCAGTACTTC. Amino acid sequence: CASSVPRTPGQKGYEQYF. The chain uses TRBV6-1 and TRBJ2-7; 7 nucleotides line up with TRBD1. The germline gives CDR1 MNHNS, CDR2 SASEGT. The CDR3 covers 18 residues. V gave up 4 bases and J gave up 4 bases; unmatched junction bases: 19.

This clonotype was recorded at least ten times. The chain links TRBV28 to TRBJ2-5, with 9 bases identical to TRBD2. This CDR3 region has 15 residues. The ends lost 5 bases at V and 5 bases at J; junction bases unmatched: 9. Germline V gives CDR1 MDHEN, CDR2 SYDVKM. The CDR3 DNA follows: TGTGCCAGCAGTGCCTCTAGCGGGAAGTTGGAGACCCAGTACTTC. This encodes CASSASSGKLETQYF.

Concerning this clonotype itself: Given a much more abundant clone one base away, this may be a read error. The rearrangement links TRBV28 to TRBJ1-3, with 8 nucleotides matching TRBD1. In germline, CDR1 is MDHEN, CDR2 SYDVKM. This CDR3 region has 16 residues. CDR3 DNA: TGTGCCAGCACCCAAGGTGGGACAGGCTCTGGAAACACCACATATTTT. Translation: CASTQGGTGSGNTTYF.

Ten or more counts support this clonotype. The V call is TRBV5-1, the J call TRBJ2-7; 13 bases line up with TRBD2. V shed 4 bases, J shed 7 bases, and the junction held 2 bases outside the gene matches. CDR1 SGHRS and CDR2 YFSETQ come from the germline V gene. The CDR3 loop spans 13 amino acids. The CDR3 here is CASSAGLAGEQYF. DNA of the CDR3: TGCGCCAGCAGCGCGGGACTAGCGGGGGAGCAGTACTTC.

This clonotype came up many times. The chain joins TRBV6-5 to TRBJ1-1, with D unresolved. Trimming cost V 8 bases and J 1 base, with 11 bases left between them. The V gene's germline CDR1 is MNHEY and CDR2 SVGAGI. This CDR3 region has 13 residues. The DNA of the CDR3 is TGTGCCAGCTATGAACACACGAACACTGAAGCTTTCTTT. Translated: CASYEHTNTEAFF.

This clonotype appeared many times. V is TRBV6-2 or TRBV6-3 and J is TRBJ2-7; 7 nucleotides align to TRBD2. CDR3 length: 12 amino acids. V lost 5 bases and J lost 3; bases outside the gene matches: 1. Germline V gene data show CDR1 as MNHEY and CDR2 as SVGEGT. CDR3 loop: CASSRGGYEQYF. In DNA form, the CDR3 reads TGTGCCAGCAGTCGCGGGGGCTACGAGCAGTACTTC.

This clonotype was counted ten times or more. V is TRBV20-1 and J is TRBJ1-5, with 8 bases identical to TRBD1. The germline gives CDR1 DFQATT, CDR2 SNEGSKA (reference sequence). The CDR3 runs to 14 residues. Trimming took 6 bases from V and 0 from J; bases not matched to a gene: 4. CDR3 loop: CSAPDRVSNQPQHF. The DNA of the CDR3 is TGCAGTGCACCGGACAGGGTTAGCAATCAGCCCCAGCATTTT.

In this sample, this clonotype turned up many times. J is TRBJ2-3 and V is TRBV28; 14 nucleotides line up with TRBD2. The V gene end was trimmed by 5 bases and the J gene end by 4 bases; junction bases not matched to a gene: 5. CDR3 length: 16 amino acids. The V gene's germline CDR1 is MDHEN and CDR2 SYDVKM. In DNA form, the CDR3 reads TGTGCCAGCAGTCCGGGACTAGCGGGAGCGTCAGATACGCAGTATTTT. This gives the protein CASSPGLAGASDTQYF.

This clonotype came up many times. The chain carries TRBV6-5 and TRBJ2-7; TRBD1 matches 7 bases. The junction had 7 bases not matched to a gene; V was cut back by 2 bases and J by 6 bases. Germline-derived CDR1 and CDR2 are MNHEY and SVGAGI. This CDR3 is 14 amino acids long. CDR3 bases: TGTGCCAGCAGTTACGCGTACAGGGGCGGCGAGCAGTACTTC. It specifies CASSYAYRGGEQYF.